This entry concerns a single T cell receptor (beta chain). The antigen is not known. Amplified TCR beta CDR3 regions derived from RNA transcripts. HTBI primers were the set used in a first-round RT-PCR of the TCR CDR3. TCRdb recomputed calls from the multiplex PCR reads with MiXCR, one row per CDR3 protein. The sample has about 500,000 distinct CDR3 sequences; 35% to 50% are singletons. The data were taken from a study of T cells in Graves' hyperthyroidism and ophthalmopathy. Study-level results: Most clonotypes expanded in thyroid above 0.001 were likewise present in blood. From stable hyperthyroidism, ophthalmopathy was separated by a 13 V-J model.

With 6 bases removed from V and 8 bases from J, the gap between germline ends came to 13 bases. This CDR3 spans 11 amino acids. Germline CDR1 and CDR2: SQVTM and ANQGSEA. This receptor was obtained from an adult woman with Graves' disease, either hyperthyroidism or ophthalmopathy (not recorded which). The gene calls are TRBV29-1 and TRBJ1-1; a possible D gene is TRBD1 (5 bases). Input material: peripheral blood or thyroid tissue (not recorded which). The CDR3 protein is CSVRESWEAFF. CDR3 nucleotides: TGCAGCGTCAGGGAATCTTGGGAAGCTTTCTTT.